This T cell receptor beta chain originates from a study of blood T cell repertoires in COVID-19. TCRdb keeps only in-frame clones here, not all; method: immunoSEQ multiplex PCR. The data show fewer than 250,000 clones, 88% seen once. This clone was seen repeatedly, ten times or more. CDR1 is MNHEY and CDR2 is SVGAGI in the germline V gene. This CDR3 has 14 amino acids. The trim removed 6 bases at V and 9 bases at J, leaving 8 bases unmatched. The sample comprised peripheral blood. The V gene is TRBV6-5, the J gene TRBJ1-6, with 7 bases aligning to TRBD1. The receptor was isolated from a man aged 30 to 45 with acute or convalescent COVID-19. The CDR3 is CASRPTGDTSPLHF. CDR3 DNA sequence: TGTGCCAGCAGACCTACAGGGGATACTTCACCCCTCCACTTT.